This T cell receptor (beta chain) is from a study of blood T cell repertoires in COVID-19. About the study: Donors in the United States, Italy and Spain gave samples during acute or convalescent COVID-19.

The CDR3 runs 16 residues. Trimming took 1 base from V and 7 from J, leaving 19 bases between them. CDR1 is LGHNT and CDR2 is FRNRAP in the germline V gene. Repertoires were generated with immunoSEQ multiplex PCR, while TCRdb's copy carries only in-frame clones and drops some. The sample shows roughly 81,000 clones, 90% to 95% of them seen only once. The sequencing sample was made of peripheral blood. This sequence joins TRBV12-5 and TRBJ1-2, with D possibly TRBD1 on 5 matching bases. The source is a woman in her fifties or sixties in a cohort sampled during active COVID-19. CDR3 nucleotides: TGTGCTAGTGGTTTGGCCCTCAGGGTCATCGGACCTGGCTACACCTTC. This gives the protein CASGLALRVIGPGYTF.